The sequence of this T cell receptor (beta chain) was determined in a study of glioma-infiltrating T cells after dendritic cell vaccination. Study information: Treatment, given 2003 to 2012, was autologous tumor lysate-pulsed dendritic cell vaccination.

The germline V gene has CDR1 SGHRS and CDR2 YFSETQ. The CDR3 is 14 residues long. Trimming removed 1 base from V and 8 bases from J, with 12 bases in between. Blood PBMC samples: pre-vaccination, two weeks post third vaccination, and at tumor progression. Primers: 60 V beta forward and 13 J beta reverse. Clones were sequenced by immunoSEQ multiplex PCR, and TCRdb holds only the in-frame ones, with some missing. In the table there are 95,000 to 110,000 clones, 75% to 85% of which are singletons. The sequenced sample was blood, obtained before dendritic cell vaccination. The genes are TRBV5-1 and TRBJ1-4, with D possibly matching TRBD1 (5 bases). This clonotype was obtained from a human donor with glioblastoma. CDR3 DNA: TGCGCCAGCAGCTTGAGGCAGGGCGACGAAAAACTGTTTTTT. It is translated as CASSLRQGDEKLFF.